Listed here are 5 T cell receptor beta chains from one sample, sequenced in a study of Ad26.COV2.S vaccination and SARS-CoV-2 variants. Generated by immunoSEQ multiplex PCR, the TCRdb table keeps only in-frame clones and is missing some. The table records about 320,000 clones, just over 85% of them present only once. The sample's treatment: some 20 received Ad26.COV2.S at low or high dose, single or two shots; several received placebo; per-sample allocation not given. On day 63 after the first injection, vaccine and placebo recipients gave samples. The input for sequencing was peripheral blood, taken in a trial of Ad26.COV2.S vaccine versus placebo. Every receptor here comes from a person aged 18-65 years who received the Ad26.COV2.S COVID-19 vaccine or a placebo.

This chain connects TRBV3-1 (or the pseudogene TRBV3-2) to TRBJ2-4; 15 bases fit TRBD2. Germline V gene data show CDR1 as LGHDT and CDR2 as YNNKEL (reference sequence). The ends lost 4 bases at V and 0 bases at J; junction bases unmatched: 4. The CDR3 spans 18 residues. The CDR3 protein is CASSPGLAGGLAKNIQYF. The CDR3 coding sequence is TGTGCCAGCAGCCCGGGACTAGCGGGGGGCCTAGCCAAAAACATTCAGTACTTC.

The chain couples TRBV15 to TRBJ1-2, with 8 bases that match TRBD1. J gave up 7 bases and V 4 bases, and 11 bases lay outside the gene matches. Germline CDR1 and CDR2: LNHNV and YYDKDF (reference sequence). The CDR3 is 15 residues long. DNA for the CDR3: TGTGCCACCAGCACTAGACCGGGACAGGAAGGTGGCTACACCTTC. Translating gives CATSTRPGQEGGYTF.

This clone was found many times. V is TRBV9 and J is TRBJ1-1; the D gene is possibly TRBD1 (5 bases). Trimming left V 2 bases short and J 6 bases short, with 20 bases between. The CDR3 has 16 amino acids. CDR1 SGDLS and CDR2 YYNGEE come from the germline V gene. CDR3 in DNA: TGTGCCAGCAGCGTGGGGGGTGCAGGGATGGACCCTGAAGCTTTCTTT. Residues: CASSVGGAGMDPEAFF.

V and J are TRBV4-1 and TRBJ1-4; 7 nucleotides align to TRBD1. Germline V gives CDR1 MGHRA, CDR2 YSYEKL. This CDR3 is 20 amino acids long. V lost 4 bases to trimming and J lost 6 bases; unmatched junction nucleotides: 23. CDR3 bases: TGCGCCAGCAGCCTGACCGGGGCTCGACAGGGAATGGTACGTGATGAAAAACTGTTTTTT. Translation: CASSLTGARQGMVRDEKLFF.

This clone was seen a few times. V and J are TRBV19 and TRBJ1-4; D not resolved. CDR1 LNHDA and CDR2 SQIVND come from the germline V gene (reference sequence). The CDR3 length is 12 residues. Between the trimmed V and J ends, which lost 3 bases and 5 bases, there was a span of 4 bases. The DNA for the CDR3 is TGTGCCAGTAGTATGATAAATGAAAAACTGTTTTTT. Protein product: CASSMINEKLFF.